This record covers a single T cell receptor beta chain. Antigen: not known. CDR1 SGHRS and CDR2 YFSETQ come from the germline V gene. Between the trimmed V and J ends, which lost 1 base and 2 bases, there was a span of 19 bases. The CDR3 extends over 17 amino acids. The data derive from a study of T-cell memory formation after mild COVID-19. At the level of the study: TCR clusters were largely donor specific.

TCRalpha and TCRbeta libraries used 5'RACE with constant-segment primers and UMIs. One entry per CDR3 protein, called by TCRdb with MiXCR from the 5' RACE reads. The table lists some 68,000 distinct CDR3 sequences, around 17% of them singletons. Regarding the study as a whole: The study found balanced CD4/CD8 in clones contracting day 15 to 85 and a CD4+ lean in later expanders. Still unconfirmed is whether the second-wave clones peaking on day 37 recognized SARS-CoV-2.

The chain is built from TRBV5-1 and TRBJ2-7; D possibly corresponds to TRBD2 (6 bases). The receptor was derived from an adult woman who had mild COVID-19 (a few samples of this study predate the infection). Cell type and time point are not known. Sequencing was done on a sample of PBMCs or a T cell subset sorted from them (not recorded which). Written as DNA, the CDR3 is TGCGCCAGCAGCTTGATTGCGGCGGGGCCAGCCCCCTACGAGCAGTACTTC. As protein: CASSLIAAGPAPYEQYF.